This TCR beta chain was sequenced during a study of blood T cells in healthy people across ages. Whole-study findings and limits: The study found more naive CD4+ cells and higher diversity in long-lived than aged donors.

With regard to this clonotype: Antigen specificity is unknown.

Per the germline V gene, CDR1 is DFQATT and CDR2 is SNEGSKA (reference sequence). This CDR3 has 15 residues. V was pared by 0 bases and J by 0 bases, with 9 bases between. The authors ran a second PCR of about 6 to 11 cycles using a sample-barcoded 5' primer and a J-beta primer mix. All samples yielded 3 million or more CDR3-containing paired-end reads. TCRdb called the 5' RACE reads again in MiXCR, with one record for every CDR3 protein. The data hold under 2,000,000 distinct CDR3 sequences, with 40% to 55% observed a single time. The chain links TRBV20-1 to TRBJ2-1; D unresolved. This TCR came from a woman aged 40 to 55 in good health. What was sequenced was blood. The CDR3 nucleotides are TGCAGTGCTAGAGATCTTGGAACCTCCTACAATGAGCAGTTCTTC. Amino acids: CSARDLGTSYNEQFF.